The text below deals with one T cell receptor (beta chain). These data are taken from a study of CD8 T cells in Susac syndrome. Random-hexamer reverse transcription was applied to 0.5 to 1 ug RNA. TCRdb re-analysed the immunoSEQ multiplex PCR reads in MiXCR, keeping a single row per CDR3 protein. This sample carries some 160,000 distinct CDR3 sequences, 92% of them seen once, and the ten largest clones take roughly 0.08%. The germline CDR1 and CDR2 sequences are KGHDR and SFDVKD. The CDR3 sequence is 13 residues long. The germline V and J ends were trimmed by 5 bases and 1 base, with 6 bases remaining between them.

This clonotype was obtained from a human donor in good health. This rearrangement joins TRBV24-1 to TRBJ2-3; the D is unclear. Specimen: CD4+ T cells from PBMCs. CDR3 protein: CATSGHGTDTQYF. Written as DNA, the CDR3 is TGTGCCACCAGTGGTCATGGCACAGATACGCAGTATTTT.